The 25 T cell receptor beta chains below all came from one sample that was sequenced in a study of siplizumab effects on memory and regulatory T cells. Produced via immunoSEQ multiplex PCR; TCRdb's table is partial and in-frame only. The sample lists some 97,000 clones, 80% to 95% occurring once. The sequenced sample was CD4+ T cells sorted from blood. The receptors derive from a human donor in good health. Some clones in this sample may be carry-over from other donors' samples.

The CDR3 spells CTSSHRPGTNESEQFF. In DNA, the CDR3 is TGCACCAGCAGCCACCGACCCGGGACTAACGAATCCGAGCAGTTCTTC. This chain joins TRBV1 and TRBJ2-1; the listed D gene, TRBD2, was not tested against the DNA. TRBV1 is a listed pseudogene. The CDR3 has 16 amino acids.

This chain uses TRBV28 with TRBJ1-2, with D possibly TRBD1 on 5 matching bases. In germline, CDR1 is MDHEN, CDR2 SYDVKM. This CDR3 contains 13 residues. Trimming pared 5 bases from V and 4 bases from J, leaving 11 bases between. The CDR3 DNA follows: TGTGCCAGCAGTCCCTCGACAGCCTATGGCTACACCTTC. As protein: CASSPSTAYGYTF.

This chain joins TRBV29-1 and TRBJ2-2; 9 nucleotides match TRBD1. The germline gives CDR1 SQVTM, CDR2 ANQGSEA. The J segment lost 3 bases and the V segment lost 7 bases, leaving 3 bases of the junction unmatched. The CDR3 extends over 13 amino acids. CDR3 loop: CSAGQGYTGELFF. CDR3 DNA: TGCAGCGCCGGACAGGGGTACACCGGGGAGCTGTTTTTT.

The chain recombines TRBV6-5 with TRBJ2-1, with D perhaps TRBD1 (7 bases). V lost 4 bases and J lost 4, with 17 bases in between. This CDR3 spans 16 amino acids. Germline V gene lookup returns CDR1 MNHEY and CDR2 SVGAGI. CDR3: CASSFQGGVRYNEQFF. The CDR3 bases are TGTGCCAGCAGTTTCCAGGGGGGCGTCCGGTACAATGAGCAGTTCTTC.

The chain combines TRBV5-6 with TRBJ1-1, with unresolved D. V was pared by 5 bases and J by 8 bases, with 16 bases between. Per the germline V gene, CDR1 is SGHDT and CDR2 is YYEEEE. The CDR3 has 13 residues. The DNA for the CDR3 is TGTGCCAGCAGACAGCCGACGGGCGGAGAAGCTTTCTTT. This codes for CASRQPTGGEAFF.

The J gene is TRBJ1-2, the V gene TRBV6-5; tentatively, D is TRBD1 (5 bases). Trimming took off 7 bases at V and 8 bases at J, with 14 bases between the two ends. Germline CDR1 reads MNHEY; CDR2 reads SVGAGI. This CDR3 is built from 12 residues. This CDR3 is CASTEGLTGYTF. For the CDR3, the DNA is TGTGCCAGCACTGAGGGGCTAACGGGCTACACCTTC.

The V call is TRBV2, the J call TRBJ1-2; perhaps TRBD1 as D (5 bases). Germline lookup yields CDR1 SNHLY and CDR2 FYNNEI. The CDR3 consists of 15 residues. V was clipped by 6 bases and J by 4 bases, with 18 bases between them. This chain's CDR3 is CASRKQEQSPYGYTF. CDR3 sequence (DNA): TGTGCCAGCAGAAAACAGGAACAGTCACCCTATGGCTACACCTTC.

The chain combines TRBV7-9 with TRBJ2-7, with TRBD2 matching 13 bases. After removal of 5 bases from V and 5 bases from J, the junction contained 12 bases not matched to a gene. The CDR3 runs 17 residues. Germline V gives CDR1 SEHNR, CDR2 FQNEAQ (reference sequence). This CDR3 is CASSPGLAGTLWDEQYF. The CDR3, as DNA: TGTGCCAGCAGCCCGGGACTAGCGGGAACCCTTTGGGACGAGCAGTACTTC.

This sequence joins TRBV19 and TRBJ1-2; the D gene is possibly TRBD1 (5 bases). The V and J ends lost 5 bases and 8 bases respectively, with 15 bases between them. Germline V gene lookup returns CDR1 LNHDA and CDR2 SQIVND (reference sequence). The CDR3 loop spans 13 amino acids. CDR3 nucleotides: TGTGCCAGTAGTCCCACCAGGGTAGGGGGCTACACCTTC. It yields the protein CASSPTRVGGYTF.

This clone occurred once. The rearrangement joins TRBV7-2 to TRBJ2-7, with 12 bases that match TRBD2. CDR1 is SGHTA, CDR2 FQGNSA, per germline. The ends lost 0 bases at V and 10 bases at J; junction bases unmatched: 4. This CDR3 spans 14 amino acids. CDR3 sequence: CASSLAGLAGLQYF. CDR3 coding DNA: TGTGCCAGCAGCTTAGCGGGACTAGCGGGCCTTCAGTACTTC.

The chain joins TRBV25-1 to TRBJ2-2; 8 bases align to TRBD1. V was clipped by 3 bases and J by 5 bases; unmatched bases: 5. The CDR3 sequence is 15 residues long. Per germline, CDR1 MGHDK and CDR2 SYGVNS. CDR3 amino acids: CASSERQGRTGELFF. In nucleotides, the CDR3 is TGTGCCAGCAGTGAGCGACAGGGGAGGACCGGGGAGCTGTTTTTT.

This clone has just a few counts. The rearrangement joins TRBV9 to TRBJ2-5, with D uncertain. Germline CDR1 is SGDLS and CDR2 is YYNGEE. This CDR3 is built from 13 residues. Trimming left V 1 base short and J 1 base short, with 5 bases between. The CDR3 region is CASSVRAQETQYF. The CDR3 DNA reads as TGTGCCAGCAGCGTACGAGCCCAAGAGACCCAGTACTTC.

The V call is TRBV18, the J call TRBJ2-5, with TRBD1 matching over 9 bases. The CDR3 runs to 14 residues. Germline V gene lookup returns CDR1 KGHSH and CDR2 LQKENI. The J segment lost 0 bases and the V segment lost 6 bases, leaving 2 bases of the junction unmatched. The CDR3 region is CASSHRGHQETQYF. CDR3 in DNA: TGTGCCAGCTCCCACAGGGGGCACCAAGAGACCCAGTACTTC.

Remarks on this clone: A read error may produce the germline difference seen at one junction end. V usage is TRBV7-7 and J usage is TRBJ1-1; no clear D gene. The CDR3 is made up of 13 amino acids. In germline, CDR1 is SSHAT, CDR2 FNYEAQ (reference sequence). In nucleotides, the CDR3 is TGTGCTAGCAGCTTAGGTACGGATACTGAAGCTTTCTTT. Translated: CASSLGTDTEAFF.

This chain links TRBV11-2 with TRBJ2-3; maybe TRBD2 (6 bases). V dropped 8 bases and J dropped 8 bases, with 11 bases sitting between them. The germline V gene encodes CDR1 SGHAT and CDR2 FQNNGV. This CDR3 has 11 amino acids. CDR3 region: CASGSGGTQYF. DNA for the CDR3: TGTGCCAGCGGGTCCGGGGGTACGCAGTATTTT.

V and J are TRBV7-2 and TRBJ2-2, with D maybe TRBD2 (6 bases). CDR3 size: 13 residues. V lost 5 bases to trimming and J lost 7 bases, with 11 bases between them. Germline values: CDR1 SGHTA, CDR2 FQGNSA. CDR3 in amino acids: CASSGSSVGELFF. The CDR3 nucleotides are TGTGCCAGCAGCGGATCTAGCGTCGGGGAGCTGTTTTTT.

V is TRBV5-1 and J is TRBJ2-1, with 15 bases matching TRBD2. The V gene's germline CDR1 is SGHRS and CDR2 YFSETQ. V lost 3 bases and J lost 0; bases outside the gene matches: 7. The CDR3 is 19 amino acids. CDR3 sequence reads: CASSYPGTSGRPSYNEQFF. DNA of the CDR3: TGCGCCAGCAGCTATCCCGGGACTAGCGGGAGGCCCTCCTACAATGAGCAGTTCTTC.

This clone was seen once. J is TRBJ1-2 and V is TRBV5-6; D gene ambiguous. The CDR3 is 14 residues long. Per germline, CDR1 SGHDT and CDR2 YYEEEE. V lost 2 bases and J 3 bases, leaving 11 bases between the germline ends. CDR3 coding DNA: TGTGCCAGCAGCTTTAAAAGGGATTACTATGGCTACACCTTC. This translates into CASSFKRDYYGYTF. Looking up the rest from reference TRBV5-6 and TRBJ1-2 gives the full variable domain: DAGVTQSPTHLIKTRGQQVTLRCSPKSGHDTVSWYQQALGQGPQFIFQYYEEEERQRGNFPDRFSGHQFPNYSSELNVNALLLGDSALYLCASSFKRDYYGYTFGSGTRLTVV.

CDR3 sequence reads: CASSLNGANTGELFF. The CDR3 bases are TGTGCCAGCAGTTTAAACGGCGCGAACACCGGGGAGCTGTTTTTT. The V call is TRBV28, the J call TRBJ2-2, with D uncertain. The CDR3 extends over 15 amino acids. Trimming removed 2 bases from V and 0 bases from J, with 7 bases in between. Germline loops: CDR1 MDHEN, CDR2 SYDVKM.

This chain connects TRBV19 to TRBJ2-3, with 8 bases matching TRBD1. Germline CDR1 reads LNHDA; CDR2 reads SQIVND (reference sequence). The J segment lost 3 bases and the V segment lost 2 bases, leaving 7 bases of the junction unmatched. This CDR3 has 16 residues. CDR3 loop: CASSIFRTGNTDTQYF. The DNA for the CDR3 is TGTGCCAGTAGTATATTCCGGACAGGGAATACAGATACGCAGTATTTT.

This chain connects TRBV5-1 to TRBJ2-5, with 10 bases identical to TRBD2. The CDR3 consists of 18 residues. CDR1 is SGHRS, CDR2 YFSETQ, per germline. The junction had 14 bases not matched to a gene; V was cut back by 4 bases and J by 2 bases. The CDR3 loop is CASSHVAGGLTAQETQYF. CDR3 bases: TGCGCCAGCAGCCACGTAGCGGGAGGCTTAACAGCACAAGAGACCCAGTACTTC.

A single count supports this clone. The chain links TRBV9 to TRBJ2-2; D is perhaps TRBD1 (7 bases). The germline CDR1 and CDR2 sequences are SGDLS and YYNGEE. Trimming removed 6 bases at V and 4 bases at J, with 16 bases between. This CDR3 has 15 amino acids. The DNA of the CDR3 is TGTGCCAGCAACCTCGCGGGACAGACCACCGGGGAGCTGTTTTTT. Translated, it gives CASNLAGQTTGELFF.

The V call is TRBV19, the J call TRBJ1-5; no clear D. CDR3 length: 13 amino acids. Germline V gene sequence: CDR1 LNHDA, CDR2 SQIVND (reference sequence). Between the trimmed V and J ends, which lost 6 bases and 9 bases, there was a span of 15 bases. The CDR3, as DNA: TGTGCCAGTAGCTATCAACCTCGTTGGCCCCAGCATTTT. Translation gives CASSYQPRWPQHF.

The chain couples TRBV14 to TRBJ1-6; no firm D call. CDR1 and CDR2 from the germline V gene are SGHDN and FVKESK. V lost 11 bases and J lost 6, with 11 bases in between. This CDR3 comprises 12 residues. The CDR3 nucleotides read TGTGCCTCTGGGCCCGCTAATTCACCCCTCCACTTT. Its translation: CASGPANSPLHF.

The chain recombines TRBV19 with TRBJ1-4; no definite D call. From germline, CDR1 is LNHDA and CDR2 SQIVND (reference sequence). V dropped 1 base and J dropped 0 bases, with 3 bases sitting between them. The CDR3 sequence is 14 residues long. CDR3 sequence reads: CASSIASTNEKLFF. CDR3 coding DNA: TGTGCCAGTAGTATAGCTTCAACTAATGAAAAACTGTTTTTT. Full variable domain (missing parts from reference TRBV19 and TRBJ1-4): DGGITQSPKYLFRKEGQNVTLSCEQNLNHDAMYWYRQDPGQGLRLIYYSQIVNDFQKGDIAEGYSVSREKKESFPLTVTSAQKNPTAFYLCASSIASTNEKLFFGSGTQLSVL.